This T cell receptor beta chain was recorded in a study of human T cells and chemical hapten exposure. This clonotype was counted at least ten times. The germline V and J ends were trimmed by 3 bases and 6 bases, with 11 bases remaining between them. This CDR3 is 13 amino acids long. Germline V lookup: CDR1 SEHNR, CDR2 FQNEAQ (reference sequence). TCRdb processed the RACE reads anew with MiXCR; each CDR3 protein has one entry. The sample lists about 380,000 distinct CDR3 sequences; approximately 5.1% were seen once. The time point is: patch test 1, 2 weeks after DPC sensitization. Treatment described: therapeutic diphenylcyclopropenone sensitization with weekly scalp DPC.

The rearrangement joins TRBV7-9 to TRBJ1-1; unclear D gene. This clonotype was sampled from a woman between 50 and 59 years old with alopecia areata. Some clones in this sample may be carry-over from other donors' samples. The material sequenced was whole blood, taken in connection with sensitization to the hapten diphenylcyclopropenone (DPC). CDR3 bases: TGTGCCAGCAGCTTCGGTGGGTTGGCTGAAGCTTTCTTT. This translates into CASSFGGLAEAFF. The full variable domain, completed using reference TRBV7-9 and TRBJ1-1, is DTGVSQNPRHKITKRGQNVTFRCDPISEHNRLYWYRQTLGQGPEFLTYFQNEAQLEKSRLLSDRFSAERPKGSFSTLEIQRTEQGDSAMYLCASSFGGLAEAFFGQGTRLTVV.